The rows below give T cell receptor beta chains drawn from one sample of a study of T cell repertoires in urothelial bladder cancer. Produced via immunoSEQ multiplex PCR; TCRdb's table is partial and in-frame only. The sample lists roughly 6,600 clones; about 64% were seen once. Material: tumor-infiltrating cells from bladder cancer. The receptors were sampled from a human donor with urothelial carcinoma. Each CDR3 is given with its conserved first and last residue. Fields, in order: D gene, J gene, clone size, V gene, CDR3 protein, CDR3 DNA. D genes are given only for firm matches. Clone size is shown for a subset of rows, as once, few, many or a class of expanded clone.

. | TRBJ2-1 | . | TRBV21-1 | CASSKTGGPFNEQFF | TGTGCCAGCAGCAAGACGGGGGGCCCCTTCAATGAGCAGTTCTTC
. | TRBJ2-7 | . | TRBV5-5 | CASSEGPQAVYEQYF | TGTGCCAGCAGCGAAGGACCTCAAGCGGTTTACGAGCAGTACTTC
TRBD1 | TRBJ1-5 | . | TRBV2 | CASRGTDHSNQPQHF | TGTGCCAGCAGGGGGACAGACCATAGCAATCAGCCCCAGCATTTT
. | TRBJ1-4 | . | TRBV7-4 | CASSPRYNEKLFF | TGTGCCAGCAGCCCCCGTTATAATGAAAAACTGTTTTTT
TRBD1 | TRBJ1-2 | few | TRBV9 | CASSVGTVYGYTF | TGTGCCAGCAGCGTCGGGACAGTTTATGGCTACACCTTC
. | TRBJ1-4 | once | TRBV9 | CASSVGWGSNEKLFF | TGTGCCAGCAGCGTAGGATGGGGGTCTAATGAAAAACTGTTTTTT
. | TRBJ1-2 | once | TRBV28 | CASSLHKPYYGYTF | TGTGCCAGCAGTTTGCATAAGCCCTACTATGGCTACACCTTC
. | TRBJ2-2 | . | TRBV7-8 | CASSLDQAVTSNTGELFF | TGTGCCAGCAGCTTAGATCAGGCGGTGACCTCGAACACCGGGGAGCTGTTTTTT
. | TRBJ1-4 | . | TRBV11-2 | CASSLVLGDVGEKLFF | TGTGCCAGCAGCTTAGTTTTAGGGGACGTAGGAGAAAAACTGTTTTTT
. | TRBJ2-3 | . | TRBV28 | CASSLGERHAQYF | TGTGCCAGCAGTTTAGGAGAGAGGCACGCGCAGTATTTT
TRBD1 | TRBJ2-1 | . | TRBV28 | CASSFPLGTGQGGEQFF | TGTGCCAGCAGTTTTCCCCTCGGGACAGGGCAGGGGGGTGAGCAGTTCTTC